This T cell receptor beta chain was observed in a study of blood T cell repertoires in COVID-19. Study-wide context: From T cells, B-cell-depleted T cells, or PBMCs came the material, which was cDNA or gDNA.

Profiled with immunoSEQ multiplex PCR; TCRdb holds only in-frame clones, not every one. The sample consists of about 270,000 clones, around nine tenths of them appearing once. The clonotype comes from a man aged 35-49 years with active or convalescent COVID-19. The sequencing input was peripheral blood.

CDR3 region: CASSFLAGQTDTQYF. The CDR3 coding sequence is TGTGCCAGCAGCTTTTTAGCGGGGCAGACAGATACGCAGTATTTT. The chain carries TRBV7-8 and TRBJ2-3, with 8 bases aligning to TRBD2. With V trimmed by 3 bases and J by 3 bases, 5 bases remained unmatched. The CDR3 loop spans 15 amino acids. Germline assignment: CDR1 SGHVS and CDR2 FQNEAQ.